This T cell receptor beta chain appears in the sequencing data of a study of PD-1 blockade in classical Hodgkin lymphoma. Sequencing was performed with immunoSEQ multiplex PCR; in TCRdb, only in-frame clones are kept and a portion is missing. The sample contains around 30,000 clones, approximately 90% of which appear only once. The CDR3 is 11 residues long. Trimming left V 0 bases short and J 5 bases short, with 1 base between. Germline CDR1 GTSNPN, CDR2 SVGIG (reference sequence). The sample's time point: cycle 4 day 1 (C4D1), after less than 7 weeks of nivolumab. After autologous stem cell transplantation all patients relapsed, and prior brentuximab vedotin exposure differed between cohorts. Magnetic negative selection served to purify CD4+ T cells out of PBMCs that had been thawed. Concerning this clone itself: The sample contains more than one DNA sequence encoding this CDR3.

The material was CD4+ T cells from blood, obtained before the fourth cycle of nivolumab. The chain is built from TRBV30 and TRBJ1-4; D gene unclear. The clonotype originates from a human donor with classical Hodgkin lymphoma. The CDR3 nucleotides are TGTGCCTGGAGTGTCAATGAAAAACTGTTTTTT. Translated: CAWSVNEKLFF.